Sequencing of this T cell receptor (beta chain) was carried out in a study of cytomegalovirus exposure and HLA in healthy donors. The CDR3 sequence is 15 residues long. V gave up 0 bases and J gave up 10 bases, with 13 bases separating them. The germline V gene has CDR1 LNHDA and CDR2 SQIVND (reference sequence). Produced via immunoSEQ multiplex PCR; TCRdb's table is partial and in-frame only. The sample includes some 170,000 clones, roughly 86% seen only once; the top ten take 7.2%. The chain is built from TRBV19 and TRBJ1-6; D uncertain. What was sequenced was PBMCs. This TCR derives from a man under 40 in good health and CMV-seropositive. This CDR3 is CASSIDVKVFSPLHF. The CDR3 DNA follows: TGTGCCAGTAGTATAGACGTAAAGGTCTTCTCACCCCTCCACTTT.